This TCR beta chain is drawn from a study of liver allograft versus peripheral blood T cells. Whole-study context: The authors compared T cell receptor repertoires in transplanted livers with those in the peripheral blood of recipients.

Study-level results: Repertoires of T cell receptors in liver allografts reportedly differed from peripheral blood repertoires.

MiXCR was run by TCRdb on the reads, yielding one entry per CDR3 protein. Found here are about 15,000 distinct CDR3 sequences, roughly 20% of them singletons; the top ten hold around 5.8%. In its sample, this clonotype was seen many times. Its target is unknown. The CDR3 is made up of 16 amino acids. Trimming left V 5 bases short and J 8 bases short, with 24 bases between. Germline lookup yields CDR1 MNHNY and CDR2 SVGAGI (reference sequence). V gene TRBV6-6 combines with J gene TRBJ1-2; D not resolved. The receptor was isolated from a human patient who had a liver transplant. The graft donor may account for some of the T cells. CDR3 in DNA: TGTGCCAGCAGTCTTGGGCAGCGCCTCTCAGTCTACGGCTACACCTTC. This encodes CASSLGQRLSVYGYTF.